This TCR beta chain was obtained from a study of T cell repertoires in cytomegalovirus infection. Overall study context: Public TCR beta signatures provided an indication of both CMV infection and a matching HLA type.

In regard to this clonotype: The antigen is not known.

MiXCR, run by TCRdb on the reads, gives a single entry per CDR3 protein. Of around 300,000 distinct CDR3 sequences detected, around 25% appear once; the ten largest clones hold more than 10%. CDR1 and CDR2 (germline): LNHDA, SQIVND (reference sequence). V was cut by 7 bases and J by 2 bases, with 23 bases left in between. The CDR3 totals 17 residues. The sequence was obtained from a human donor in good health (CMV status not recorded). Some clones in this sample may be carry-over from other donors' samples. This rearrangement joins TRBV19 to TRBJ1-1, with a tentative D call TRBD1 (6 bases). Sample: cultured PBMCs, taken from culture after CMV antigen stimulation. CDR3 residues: CASTPEDSGVTNTEAFF. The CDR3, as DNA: TGTGCCAGTACCCCTGAGGACAGCGGGGTAACTAACACTGAAGCTTTCTTT.